This T cell receptor (beta chain) is from a study of cytomegalovirus exposure and HLA in healthy donors. Study-level results: It was shown in a later analysis that HLA-associated TCR beta chains were more clonally expanded than other, equally common chains.

A note on this clone: The target antigen is unknown.

The CDR3 sequence is 15 residues long. Germline V gene data show CDR1 as MGHDK and CDR2 as SYGVNS. The germline V and J ends were trimmed by 6 bases and 0 bases, with 14 bases remaining between them. The PCR ran on 60 Vbeta and 13 Jbeta primers. Data came from immunoSEQ multiplex PCR; TCRdb stores just in-frame clones and leaves some out. The sample includes a few hundred thousand clones, 75% to 85% of them seen just once. Sequenced sample: PBMCs. J is TRBJ1-1 and V is TRBV25-1, with D possibly matching TRBD1 (6 bases). The receptor comes from a woman in her fifties or sixties in good health and CMV-seropositive. The chain's CDR3 is CASSLRGIMNTEAFF. CDR3 bases: TGTGCCAGCAGCTTAAGGGGGATTATGAACACTGAAGCTTTCTTT.